A single sample gave rise to the 18 T cell receptor beta chains below, sequenced in a study of molecular identifiers for immune sequencing clone quantification (dated by TCRdb to between 2018 and 2020). Library preparation used PCR. Sequencing was performed on a NextSeq 500. Using fastp at Q25 and MiXCR, TCRdb reprocessed the public reads and kept productive beta chains. Each CDR3 protein appears once, grouped with its most common genes and DNA. The sample table holds approximately 550,000 distinct CDR3 sequences, of which around 23% were seen once. In total, the top ten clones hold over 0.6% of the sample. The material sequenced was naive CD8+ T cells from blood, with Jurkat cell RNA spiked in. The cell subset or site label of this sample denotes: FACS-sorted CD8+CD4-CCR7+CD45RA+ naive T cells. These receptors were obtained from a human donor in good health. Some libraries in this study had Jurkat cell RNA spiked in.

In its sample, this clonotype was seen many times. CDR3 DNA sequence: TGTGCCTGGAGTGTCTCGGTGAACACTGAAGCTTTCTTT. Protein sequence: CAWSVSVNTEAFF. The rearrangement uses TRBV30 and TRBJ1-1; no definite D call. This CDR3 has 13 amino acids. The ends were cut back, 0 bases at V and 0 bases at J, with 5 bases in the middle. The V gene's germline CDR1 is GTSNPN and CDR2 SVGIG (reference sequence).

The table lists this clonotype with a few counts. Mismatch with germline at one junction end may stem from a read error. This rearrangement joins TRBV7-2 to TRBJ2-7, with a possible D match to TRBD1 (6 bases). CDR1 and CDR2 (germline): SGHTA, FQGNSA. The CDR3 has 15 residues. The CDR3 nucleotides are TGTGCCAGCAGCTCCTCAATGGACAGCTCCTACGAGCGGTACTTC. This encodes CASSSSMDSSYERYF. Full variable domain (outside the CDR3, taken from reference TRBV7-2 and TRBJ2-7): GAGVSQSPSNKVTEKGKDVELRCDPISGHTALYWYRQSLGQGLEFLIYFQGNSAPDKSGLPSDRFSAERTGGSVSTLTIQRTQQEDSAVYLCASSSSMDSSYERYFGPGTRLTVT.

This clonotype was recorded a few times. The CDR3 coding sequence is TGTGCCAGCAGCTTTCTGTCGGGAGTTCCCGGCAATGAGCAGTTCTTC. Its protein product is CASSFLSGVPGNEQFF. J is TRBJ2-1 and V is TRBV7-9; D might be TRBD2 (6 bases). This CDR3 contains 16 residues. CDR1 is SEHNR and CDR2 is FQNEAQ in the germline V gene (reference sequence). Trimming removed 3 bases from V and 6 bases from J, with 18 bases in between. The variable domain in full, completed from reference TRBV7-9 and TRBJ2-1, reads DTGVSQNPRHKITKRGQNVTFRCDPISEHNRLYWYRQTLGQGPEFLTYFQNEAQLEKSRLLSDRFSAERPKGSFSTLEIQRTEQGDSAMYLCASSFLSGVPGNEQFFGPGTRLTVL.

This clonotype showed up just a few times. V usage is TRBV9 and J usage is TRBJ2-4; D might be TRBD1 or TRBD2, each matching 6 bases. The V and J ends lost 3 bases and 8 bases respectively, with 15 bases between them. The CDR3 covers 14 residues. Germline V gene data show CDR1 as SGDLS and CDR2 as YYNGEE. CDR3 amino acids: CASSGGLTGDIQYF. The CDR3 bases are TGTGCCAGCAGCGGGGGACTGACAGGTGACATTCAGTACTTC.

A remark on this clonotype: This may be a read error, as it is one base from a much larger clone. The rearrangement joins TRBV5-1 to TRBJ2-6; D not resolved. CDR3 length: 16 amino acids. The germline V gene encodes CDR1 SGHRS and CDR2 YFSETQ. The CDR3 DNA is TGCGCCAGCATCTTGGCCTTAACCTCTGGGGCCAACGTCCTGACTTTC. As protein: CASILALTSGANVLTF. Using reference TRBV5-1 and TRBJ2-6 for the parts outside the CDR3, the full variable domain is KAGVTQTPRYLIKTRGQQVTLSCSPISGHRSVSWYQQTPGQGLQFLFEYFSETQRNKGNFPGRFSGRQFSNSRSEMNVSTLELGDSALYLCASILALTSGANVLTFGAGSRLTVL.

The chain links TRBV7-8 to TRBJ2-1, with a possible D match to TRBD2 (6 bases). Germline assignment: CDR1 SGHVS and CDR2 FQNEAQ. CDR3 length: 14 residues. CDR3 residues: CASGPEDYYNEQFF. CDR3 sequence (DNA): TGTGCTAGCGGTCCCGAAGATTACTACAATGAGCAGTTCTTC.

The chain has TRBV5-1 and TRBJ2-7; possible D gene TRBD1, 6 bases. Looked up from germline, CDR1 is SGHRS and CDR2 is YFSETQ. V lost 2 bases and J 1 base, leaving 10 bases between the germline ends. The CDR3 sequence is 14 residues long. CDR3 in DNA: TGCGCCAGCAGCTTAAGACAGGTATCCTACGAGCAGTACTTC. Its translation is CASSLRQVSYEQYF.

In its sample, this clonotype was seen many times. The chain recombines TRBV5-6 with TRBJ2-4; D not resolved. CDR3 size: 14 residues. Germline V gene sequence: CDR1 SGHDT, CDR2 YYEEEE. V was trimmed by 3 bases and J by 0 bases, leaving 7 bases between them. The CDR3 nucleotides read TGTGCCAGCAGCTCTTACTTAGCCAAAAACATTCAGTACTTC. It specifies CASSSYLAKNIQYF. Filled out from reference TRBV5-6 and TRBJ2-4, the complete variable domain reads DAGVTQSPTHLIKTRGQQVTLRCSPKSGHDTVSWYQQALGQGPQFIFQYYEEEERQRGNFPDRFSGHQFPNYSSELNVNALLLGDSALYLCASSSYLAKNIQYFGAGTRLSVL.

At least ten counts were recorded for this clonotype. This chain joins TRBV12-5 and TRBJ2-7; 7 nucleotides match TRBD2. V shed 0 bases and J 2 bases; nucleotides not matched to a gene: 1. CDR3 length: 14 residues. The germline V gene encodes CDR1 LGHNT and CDR2 FRNRAP. CDR3 sequence (DNA): TGTGCTAGTGGTTTGGTGAGCGGGGCCTACGAGCAGTACTTC. Its protein product is CASGLVSGAYEQYF.

This clonotype was seen more than once but under ten times. This chain uses TRBV3-1 with TRBJ2-1; a weak D match, TRBD2 (6 bases). Trimming took off 0 bases at V and 2 bases at J, with 14 bases between the two ends. Germline-derived CDR1 and CDR2 are LGHDT and YNNKEL (reference sequence). CDR3 size: 17 residues. CDR3: CASSQEGGGGAYNEQFF. The CDR3 coding sequence is TGTGCCAGCAGCCAAGAAGGTGGCGGAGGGGCCTACAATGAGCAGTTCTTC.

This clonotype came up many times. This chain uses TRBV5-1 with TRBJ2-7; D is uncertain. Germline lookup yields CDR1 SGHRS and CDR2 YFSETQ. CDR3 size: 13 residues. The V and J ends lost 2 bases and 4 bases respectively, with 10 bases between them. The CDR3 here is CASSFLAIYEQYF. The CDR3 bases are TGCGCCAGCAGCTTCTTGGCCATTTACGAGCAGTACTTC.

This clonotype was observed at least ten times. The chain joins TRBV19 to TRBJ1-5, with D maybe TRBD1 (6 bases). Germline assignment: CDR1 LNHDA and CDR2 SQIVND (reference sequence). The CDR3 totals 15 residues. V lost 4 bases and J lost 3, with 13 bases in between. In nucleotides, the CDR3 is TGTGCCAGTAGTACAGGGGACAACTTCAATCAGCCCCAGCATTTT. Its translation is CASSTGDNFNQPQHF.

This clonotype has ten or more counts. The rearrangement uses TRBV29-1 and TRBJ1-1, with D possibly matching TRBD1 (5 bases). In germline, CDR1 is SQVTM, CDR2 ANQGSEA. The CDR3 is 8 amino acids. The CDR3: CGAAEAFF. The CDR3 coding sequence is TGCGGGGCCGCTGAAGCTTTCTTT.

Details on this clonotype: An end of the junction does not agree with germline; a read error may underlie this. This rearrangement joins TRBV7-6 to TRBJ2-7, with TRBD1 matching over 10 bases. This CDR3 has 15 residues. Germline values: CDR1 SGHVS, CDR2 FNYEAQ. The CDR3, as DNA: TGTGCCAGCAGCTCAACCGGGACAGGGGCCTACGAGGAGTACTTC. It yields the protein CASSSTGTGAYEEYF.

In regard to this clonotype: This may be a read error, as it is one base from a much larger clone. V and J are TRBV7-9 and TRBJ1-1; a possible D gene is TRBD1 (5 bases). Germline V lookup: CDR1 SEHNR, CDR2 FQNEAQ (reference sequence). The CDR3 length is 14 residues. In DNA form, the CDR3 reads TGTGCCAACAGCTTAGCGCGGGGGAATACTGAAGCTTTCTTT. Its translation is CANSLARGNTEAFF.

Of note for this clonotype: It may be a read error: a sequence one base away is much more abundant. The chain carries TRBV29-1 and TRBJ2-3, with 9 positions matching TRBD2. Germline V CDR1 and CDR2: SQVTM, ANQGSEA. This CDR3 contains 15 residues. For the CDR3, the DNA is TGCTGCGTCGACACTAGCGGGCGTCGCACAGATACGCAGTATTTT. Translation gives CCVDTSGRRTDTQYF.

This clonotype was observed many times. The rearrangement links TRBV7-2 to TRBJ2-7; D perhaps matches TRBD2 (6 bases). This CDR3 is built from 15 residues. The germline V gene encodes CDR1 SGHTA and CDR2 FQGNSA. V lost 6 bases, J lost 4 bases, and 19 bases lay in between. CDR3 residues: CASSWDSLNGYEQYF. CDR3 nucleotide sequence: TGTGCCAGCAGTTGGGACTCCCTGAATGGGTACGAGCAGTACTTC.

This clonotype was picked up a small number of times. The gene calls are TRBV18 and TRBJ2-2, with D maybe TRBD2 (6 bases). CDR1 is KGHSH and CDR2 is LQKENI in the germline V gene. Trimming left V 0 bases short and J 3 bases short, with 8 bases between. This CDR3 has 15 amino acids. CDR3 sequence (DNA): TGTGCCAGCTCACCACCTCGCGGGGACACCGGGGAGCTGTTTTTT. Amino acid sequence: CASSPPRGDTGELFF.